This TCR beta chain was sequenced during a study of cytomegalovirus exposure and HLA in healthy donors (dated by TCRdb to about 2017). Context from the whole study: In an earlier analysis of under 750 of the donors, approximately 300 Gb of sequence data and 90 million to 120 million unique TCR beta sequences from 180 million or so T cells were reported. An earlier analysis of around 640 of the donors used high-throughput TCR beta sequencing to judge whether each TCR beta V gene segment behaved as functional or pseudogenic. Among 398 genotyped donors of the cohort, an average of about 220,000 unique TCR beta nucleotide sequences was sequenced per donor, of which about 18% were non-productive. The number of typed donors differed by locus: roughly 629-640 for A, B, C, DRB1 and DQB1; some 500 for DQA1; 606 for DPA1; and some 470 for DPB1. The aim of the study was to test whether cataloging public T cell receptors could identify signatures of past pathogen exposure. All discovery cohort repertoires had been generated on a single sequencing platform. A later analysis re-examined previously published TCR beta repertoires from hundreds of donors and added high-resolution HLA genotyping to investigate patterns of TCR occurrence. The genetic ancestry cluster associated with self-reported Caucasian donors included 70% to 85% of the 300 to 400 genotyped donors. Approximately 300 gigabases of sequencing data and 70 million to 85 million unique TCR sequences were included in an early release covering roughly 700 HLA-typed donors. Donor age, sex, ethnicity and CMV serostatus were compiled together with the repertoire data. A later genetic analysis took genome-wide SNP genotypes for about 55% of the roughly 700 donors and used that subset as a discovery cohort. High-throughput TCR immunosequencing, statistical association of individual TCRs with disease status, and machine learning were combined to predict cytomegalovirus infection status. Because of strong linkage in the cohort, roughly 5 DR-DQ haplotypes were treated as single units for association and clustering. Rather than drawing on any new phenotypic data, the later analysis identified candidate immune exposures from TCR beta sequences and the way those sequences occurred across donors. In addition to the first cohort of approximately 650 subjects, a separate validation cohort of approximately 130 different subjects was used. HLA typing covered class I and class II loci at four-digit resolution. Using immunosequencing, the study profiled T cell repertoires from some 670 subjects and related those repertoires to cytomegalovirus serostatus. Overall study outcomes, separate from this receptor: An earlier analysis of 587 of the donors showed that most TCR beta V segments appeared in productive rearrangements either about 87% or about 30% of the time, which broadly matched IMGT annotations. According to a later analysis, most CMV-associated TCR beta chains appeared to be HLA-restricted, and the HLA associations seemed to be driven largely by CMV exposure. Strong co-occurrence of HLA alleles, especially DR and DQ, made assigning TCR associations to individual alleles difficult. Only TCR beta chains were sequenced in this cohort, and the absence of alpha or paired-chain data limited detectable features. Several of the top co-occurrence clusters appeared to be linked to parvovirus B19, influenza, CMV and Epstein-Barr virus, according to a later analysis. Across donors, most TCR sequences were observed very rarely, whereas some public TCRs were present in many individuals. The study gave a list of some 150 TCR beta chains associated with cytomegalovirus. The presence/absence analyses assumed that sequencing depth was roughly uniform across donors, and that assumption may not be true. Over 15 rarely observed V segments, including chromosome 9 orphons, were excluded from the earlier analysis of about 500 of the donors because counts were too low. In a later genetic analysis, a missense DCLRE1C variant was associated with V-gene and J-gene trimming of TCR beta chains, and the association was replicated in an independent cohort. A group of highly shared sequence variants was considered likely to be a technical artifact of the sequencing pipeline. It was suggested by the authors that the approach could potentially be generalized to other disease states and immunological phenotypes. HLA typing was unavailable for some donors at each locus, so association tests used only the typed subset. A further reported finding was that TCR beta sequences accurately predicted the HLA-A and HLA-B alleles for most subjects in the first cohort. Correlated functional status among segregating V segments might reflect linkage disequilibrium, but an unknown experimental factor could not be ruled out. The classifier was reported to diagnose cytomegalovirus status with high specificity and sensitivity in both the original cohort and the validation cohort. In a later analysis, 15,000 to 20,000 TCR beta sequences were associated with specific HLA alleles at a false discovery rate of 0.05. Because the 87-base-pair reads could not distinguish some IMGT-functional V segments, including TRBV6-2 and TRBV6-3, those segments were excluded. A later genetic analysis reported fewer N-insertions in productive TCRs among donors in an Asian-associated ancestry cluster than the roughly 650-donor mean. Three of the identified cytomegalovirus-associated TCR beta chains were confirmed in vitro to be specific for cytomegalovirus antigens. In a later analysis, HLA-associated TCR beta chains showed more clonal expansion and lower generation probabilities than non-associated chains that were equally common. In a later analysis, TCR association rates were found to vary across HLA loci, with the most associated TCRs seen for DRB1 alleles and the fewest for HLA-C alleles. The only immune exposure information available for the cohort was CMV serostatus.

The cohort comprised around 690 healthy bone marrow donors. Cohort members were all nominally healthy when sampled, although unrecorded immune exposures were likely present. The donor was CMV seronegative and belonged to the group of 352 seronegative cohort members. Every donor gave a peripheral blood sample, and the peripheral blood mononuclear cells from that sample were used for TCR beta sequencing. Genomic DNA was extracted from the blood cell samples with the Qiagen DNeasy Blood Extraction Kit. V is clipped by 3 bases and J by 7 bases, and the sequence between their germline boundaries is 5 bases long. The CDR3 runs 11 residues from the cysteine to the phenylalanine. Only the CDR3 part of the read is kept: 33 bases, read in frame from the first base. The germline V gene provides CDR1 MRHNA and CDR2 SNTAGT. As concerns this clone: Its antigen is unknown. Base qualities are not provided; no much larger clone lies one nucleotide away.

The library was generated by the immunoSEQ multiplex PCR assay. For the multiplex PCR, a mixture combining 60 forward primers for TCR Vbeta segments and 13 reverse primers for TCR Jbeta segments was used. The CDR3 region of rearranged TCR beta genes was amplified from genomic DNA by a multiplex PCR assay. The Illumina HiSeq System was used to sequence the amplified TCR beta libraries as 87-base-pair reads. On the study's bioinformatics: A later analysis counted around 72 million unique TCR beta chains across the 666 repertoires, and 9.5 million to 11 million of these chains were shared by at least two donors. A nearest-neighbor algorithm error-corrected the raw reads and collapsed the reads into unique sequences, merging closely related sequences to remove PCR and sequencing errors. CDR3 sequences were aligned to IMGT reference sequences to assign V, D and J gene segments. For a sequence to be retained, a match of at least six nucleotides to both a V gene segment and a J gene segment was required. A rearrangement counted as productive if the CDR3 had no stop codons and remained in frame with V and J, and every other rearrangement counted as non-productive. CDR3 was defined according to IMGT convention as the region running from the second conserved V-encoded cysteine to the conserved J-encoded phenylalanine. The earlier analysis of some 600 of the donors excluded sequences that lacked an unambiguous match to a single V gene segment. An earlier analysis of approximately 590 of the donors called V segments functional above 56.7% productive rearrangements and segregating when the between-donor standard deviation exceeded 5%. A statistical classification framework was developed to diagnose cytomegalovirus status using the catalog of TCR beta chain sequences. In a later analysis, TCR nucleotide sequences were compared against IMGT/GENE-DB human TR gene sequences so that V and J genes could be assigned. In a later analysis, CDR3 sequences and most-parsimonious VDJ recombination scenarios were assigned using the TCRdist pipeline. In a later analysis, each TCR beta chain was defined by its CDR3 amino acid sequence together with its V-gene family, and reads lacking a unique V-gene family were excluded. As a way to deal with suspected cross-contamination and a sequencing artifact, a later analysis dropped approximately 570 nucleotide sequences that were highly shared and had low generation probability. In a later analysis, a clonal expansion index was calculated for each public chain from normalized within-repertoire ranks of inferred template counts. Generation probabilities in a later analysis came from a VDJ recombination model fitted to out-of-frame rearrangements, and those results were checked against IGoR. In a later analysis, TCR-TCR, TCR-HLA and TCR-CMV co-occurrence was scored with hypergeometric tests, and a repertoire-size bias correction was applied to TCR pairs. To estimate false discovery rates, a later analysis permuted the HLA or CMV assignments 20 times. In a later analysis, co-occurring TCRs were grouped with DBSCAN, and TCRdist sequence similarity was added when clustering was performed within HLA-allele-positive subsets. Co-occurrence clustering excluded repertoires with fewer than 30,000 or more than 120,000 public chains, plus five with anomalous nucleotide sharing. Sourced from immuneACCESS, this table was stored by TCRdb with only in-frame sequences that have V and J called. A share of the clones is absent; for the studies checked, an unresolved V gene accounts for under half, and the remainder has no known explanation. V, J and clone size derive from that table, while D and trimming were established from the DNA sequence. This sample has about 240,000 clones in its table, and just under 80% of those were observed once. The ten largest clones capture 0.4% to 0.6% of the sample.

This receptor chain uses TRBV6-4 and TRBJ2-3, with an unclear D gene assignment. This TCR was recovered from a boy younger than 18 in good health and CMV-seronegative. Sequencing was carried out using PBMCs. The DNA reads as follows: TGTGCCAGCAGTGATCTTTATACGCAGTATTTT. This sequence encodes CASSDLYTQYF.